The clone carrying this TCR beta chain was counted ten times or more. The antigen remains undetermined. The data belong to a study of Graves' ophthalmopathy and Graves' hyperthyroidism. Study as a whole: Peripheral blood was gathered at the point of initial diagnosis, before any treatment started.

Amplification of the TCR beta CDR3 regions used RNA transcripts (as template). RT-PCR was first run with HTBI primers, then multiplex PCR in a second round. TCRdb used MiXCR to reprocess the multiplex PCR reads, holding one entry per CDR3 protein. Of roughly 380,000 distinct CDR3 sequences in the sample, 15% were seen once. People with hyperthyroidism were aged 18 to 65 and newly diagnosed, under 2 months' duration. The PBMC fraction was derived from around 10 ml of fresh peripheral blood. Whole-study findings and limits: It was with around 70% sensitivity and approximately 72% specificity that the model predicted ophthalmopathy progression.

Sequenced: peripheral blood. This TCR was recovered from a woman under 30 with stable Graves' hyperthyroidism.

Here the CDR3 reads CASSVDWGDGYTF. The CDR3 DNA reads TGTGCCAGCAGCGTAGATTGGGGGGATGGCTACACCTTC. The V and J genes are TRBV9 and TRBJ1-2; maybe TRBD1 (5 bases). The CDR3 consists of 13 residues. The V end lost 0 bases, the J end lost 6 bases, and 9 bases lay between the germline ends. CDR1 and CDR2 from the germline V gene are SGDLS and YYNGEE.